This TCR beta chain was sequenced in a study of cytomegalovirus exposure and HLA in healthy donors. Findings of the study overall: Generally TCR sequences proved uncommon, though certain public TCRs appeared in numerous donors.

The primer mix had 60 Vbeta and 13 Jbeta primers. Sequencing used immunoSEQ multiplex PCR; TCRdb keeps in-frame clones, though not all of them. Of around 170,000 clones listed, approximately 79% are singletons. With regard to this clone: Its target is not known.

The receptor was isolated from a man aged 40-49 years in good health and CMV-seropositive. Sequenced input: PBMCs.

CDR3 protein: CASDPQGESNYGYTF. The DNA for the CDR3 is TGTGCAAGCGATCCACAGGGTGAAAGTAACTATGGCTACACCTTC. The chain couples TRBV7-2 to TRBJ1-2; maybe TRBD1 (6 bases). Germline V gene data show CDR1 as SGHTA and CDR2 as FQGNSA. This CDR3 is built from 15 residues.